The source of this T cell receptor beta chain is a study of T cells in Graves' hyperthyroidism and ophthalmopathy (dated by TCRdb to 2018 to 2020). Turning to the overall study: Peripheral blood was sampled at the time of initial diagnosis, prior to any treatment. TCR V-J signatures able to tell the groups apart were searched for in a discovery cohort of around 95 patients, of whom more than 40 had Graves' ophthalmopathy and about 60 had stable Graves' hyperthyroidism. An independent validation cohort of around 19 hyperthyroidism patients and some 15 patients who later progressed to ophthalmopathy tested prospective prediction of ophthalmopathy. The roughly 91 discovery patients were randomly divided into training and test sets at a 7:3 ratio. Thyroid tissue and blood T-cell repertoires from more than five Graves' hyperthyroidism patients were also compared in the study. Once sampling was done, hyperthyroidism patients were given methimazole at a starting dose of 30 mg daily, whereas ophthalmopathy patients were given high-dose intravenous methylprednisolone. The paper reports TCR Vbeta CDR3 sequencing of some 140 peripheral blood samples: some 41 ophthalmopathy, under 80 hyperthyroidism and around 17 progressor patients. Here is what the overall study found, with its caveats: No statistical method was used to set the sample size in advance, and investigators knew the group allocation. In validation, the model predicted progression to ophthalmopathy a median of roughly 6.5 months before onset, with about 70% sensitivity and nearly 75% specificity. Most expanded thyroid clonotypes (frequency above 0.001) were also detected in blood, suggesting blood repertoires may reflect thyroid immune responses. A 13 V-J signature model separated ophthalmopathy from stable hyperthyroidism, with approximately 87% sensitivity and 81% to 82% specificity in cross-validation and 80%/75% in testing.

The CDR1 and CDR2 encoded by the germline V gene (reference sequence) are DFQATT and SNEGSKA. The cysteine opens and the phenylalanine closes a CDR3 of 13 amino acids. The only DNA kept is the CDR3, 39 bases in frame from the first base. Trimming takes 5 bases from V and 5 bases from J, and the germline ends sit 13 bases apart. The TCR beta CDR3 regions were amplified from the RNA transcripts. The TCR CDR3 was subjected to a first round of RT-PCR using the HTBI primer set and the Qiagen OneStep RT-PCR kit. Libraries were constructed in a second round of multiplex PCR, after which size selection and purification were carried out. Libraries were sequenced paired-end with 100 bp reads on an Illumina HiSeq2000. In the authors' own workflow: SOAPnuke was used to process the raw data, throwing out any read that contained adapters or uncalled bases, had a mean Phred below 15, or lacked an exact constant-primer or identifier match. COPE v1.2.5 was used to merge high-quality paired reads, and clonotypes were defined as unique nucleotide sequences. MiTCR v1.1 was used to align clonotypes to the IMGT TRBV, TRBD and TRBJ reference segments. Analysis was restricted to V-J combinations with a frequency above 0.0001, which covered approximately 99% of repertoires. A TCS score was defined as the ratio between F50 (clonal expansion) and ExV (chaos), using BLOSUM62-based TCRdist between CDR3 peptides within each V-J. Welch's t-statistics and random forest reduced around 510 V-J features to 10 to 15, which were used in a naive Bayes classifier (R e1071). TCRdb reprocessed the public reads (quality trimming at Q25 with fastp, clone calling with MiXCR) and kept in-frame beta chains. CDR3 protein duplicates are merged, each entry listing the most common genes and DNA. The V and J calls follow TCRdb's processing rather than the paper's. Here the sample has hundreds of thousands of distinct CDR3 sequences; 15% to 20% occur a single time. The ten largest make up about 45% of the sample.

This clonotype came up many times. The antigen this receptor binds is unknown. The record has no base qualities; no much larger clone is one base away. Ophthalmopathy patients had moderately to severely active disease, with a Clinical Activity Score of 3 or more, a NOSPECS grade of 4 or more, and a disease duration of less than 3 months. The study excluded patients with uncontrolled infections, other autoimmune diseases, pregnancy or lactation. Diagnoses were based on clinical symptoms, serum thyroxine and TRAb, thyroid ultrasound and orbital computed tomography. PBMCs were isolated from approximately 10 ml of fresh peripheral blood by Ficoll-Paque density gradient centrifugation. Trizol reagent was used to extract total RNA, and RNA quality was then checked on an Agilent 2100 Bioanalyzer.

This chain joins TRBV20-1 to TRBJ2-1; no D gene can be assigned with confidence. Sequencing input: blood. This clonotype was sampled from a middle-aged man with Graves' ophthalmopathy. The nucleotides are TGCAGTGCTGAACGGCCCGCGGACAATGAGCAGTTCTTC. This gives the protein CSAERPADNEQFF.